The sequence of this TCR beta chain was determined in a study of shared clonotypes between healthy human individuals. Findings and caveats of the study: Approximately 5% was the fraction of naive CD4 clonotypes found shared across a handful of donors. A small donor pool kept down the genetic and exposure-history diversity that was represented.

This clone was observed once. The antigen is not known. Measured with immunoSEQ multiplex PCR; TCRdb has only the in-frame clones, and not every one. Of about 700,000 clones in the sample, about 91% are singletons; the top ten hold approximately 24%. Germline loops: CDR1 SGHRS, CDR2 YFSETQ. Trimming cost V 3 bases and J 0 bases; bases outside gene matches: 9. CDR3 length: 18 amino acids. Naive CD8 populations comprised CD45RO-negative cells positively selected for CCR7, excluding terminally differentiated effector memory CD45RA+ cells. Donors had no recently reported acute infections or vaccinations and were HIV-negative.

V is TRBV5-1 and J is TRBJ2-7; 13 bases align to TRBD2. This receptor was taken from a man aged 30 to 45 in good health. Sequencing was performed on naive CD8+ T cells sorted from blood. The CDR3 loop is CASSSMGLAGLTSYEQYF. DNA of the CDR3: TGCGCCAGCAGCTCCATGGGACTAGCGGGACTTACCTCCTACGAGCAGTACTTC.